Listed below are T cell receptor beta chains from one sample, sequenced in a study of cytomegalovirus exposure and HLA in healthy donors. Data came from immunoSEQ multiplex PCR; TCRdb stores just in-frame clones and leaves some out. The table has 150,000 to 200,000 clones, over 70% seen once. Sequenced input: PBMCs. The receptors originated from a female donor in good health and CMV-seronegative. The CDR3 runs from the conserved cysteine through the conserved F or W. D genes are given only for firm matches. Size tells how often a clone was seen (once, few, many) or the class of an expanded clone, and some rows leave it out.

len	v_gene	d_gene	abundance	CDR3aa
12	TRBV30	NA	NA	CAWSPQNYGYTF
15	TRBV4-3	TRBD1	few	CASSQVDRGNGEAFF
13	TRBV6-6	TRBD1	NA	CASNGQGAQPQHF
14	TRBV28	NA	few	CASSDRLGADTQYF
15	TRBV6-1	TRBD2	few	CASSGTSGSPDTQYF
16	TRBV9	TRBD2	NA	CASSVVSSGGADTQYF
14	TRBV18	TRBD2	NA	CASSPPGLAYEQYF
14	TRBV6-1	TRBD1	NA	CASRGTGSRYGYTF
12	TRBV5-4	TRBD1	NA	CASSIDRGEQYF
15	TRBV28	TRBD1	few	CASRWTGDSSYEQYF
14	TRBV5-6	TRBD1	few	CASSFMDRAYEQYF
18	TRBV4-1	TRBD2	NA	CASSQGTSGFSGYNEQFF
14	TRBV18	NA	NA	CASSPTVKLYEQYF